These 24 T cell receptor beta chains share one sample of origin, sequenced in a study of blood T cell repertoires in COVID-19. The repertoire was sequenced with immunoSEQ multiplex PCR; TCRdb's copy has only in-frame clones and lacks some. Of 9,500 to 15,000 clones in the sample, 70% to 75% were seen once. Sequenced sample: peripheral blood. The receptors come from a human donor in a cohort sampled during active COVID-19.

V and J are TRBV2 and TRBJ2-1; TRBD2 aligns across 8 bases. The length of the CDR3 is 15 residues. J lost 3 bases, V lost 7 bases, and 8 bases had no gene match. Germline V gene data show CDR1 as SNHLY and CDR2 as FYNNEI. The CDR3 sequence is CASTGGGGYYNEQFF. In DNA, the CDR3 is TGTGCCAGCACTGGTGGCGGGGGGTACTACAATGAGCAGTTCTTC.

The V and J genes are TRBV6-6 and TRBJ2-3; D unclear. The CDR3 contains 12 residues. The germline CDR1 and CDR2 sequences are MNHNY and SVGAGI (reference sequence). The germline V and J ends were trimmed by 9 bases and 4 bases, with 11 bases remaining between them. The CDR3 DNA sequence: TGTGCCAGTAGAAGTTCCGCAGATACGCAGTATTTT. It codes for CASRSSADTQYF.

The DNA of the CDR3 is TGTGCCAGCAGCTTAACGGGGGCTAGCGGGCCAGATACGCAGTATTTT. It is translated as CASSLTGASGPDTQYF. The chain employs TRBV7-3 and TRBJ2-3, with 8 bases aligning to TRBD2. The germline V gene has CDR1 SGHTA and CDR2 FQGTGA. The CDR3 spans 16 residues. V was pared by 0 bases and J by 4 bases, with 6 bases of the junction left unmatched. Together with reference TRBV7-3 and TRBJ2-3, the CDR3 gives the full variable domain: GAGVSQTPSNKVTEKGKYVELRCDPISGHTALYWYRQSLGQGPEFLIYFQGTGAADDSGLPNDRFFAVRPEGSVSTLKIQRTERGDSAVYLCASSLTGASGPDTQYFGPGTRLTVL.

The J gene is TRBJ1-2, the V gene TRBV5-6, with D perhaps TRBD1 (5 bases). V was pared by 3 bases and J by 7 bases, with 16 bases between. Germline V gene lookup returns CDR1 SGHDT and CDR2 YYEEEE. CDR3 length equals 14 residues. This CDR3 is CASSSGDGPRGYTF. The CDR3 DNA is TGTGCCAGCAGCTCGGGGGACGGACCCCGTGGCTACACCTTC.

This sequence joins TRBV7-8 and TRBJ2-7; the D is unclear. Trimming cost V 5 bases and J 6 bases, with 8 bases left between them. From germline, CDR1 is SGHVS and CDR2 FQNEAQ. The CDR3 runs 11 residues. CDR3 sequence (DNA): TGTGCCAGCAGCCCTAATGGCGAGCAGTACTTC. Translated, it gives CASSPNGEQYF.

This clone was counted a few times. This chain uses TRBV7-2 with TRBJ2-5, with D maybe TRBD1 (7 bases). Germline V gives CDR1 SGHTA, CDR2 FQGNSA. V was cut by 5 bases and J by 7 bases, with 20 bases left in between. The CDR3 sequence is 15 residues long. In DNA, the CDR3 is TGTGCCAGCAGCCAAGGACAGGCCGGGGGAGGGACCCAGTACTTC. Amino acid sequence: CASSQGQAGGGTQYF.

This clone has more than one count but fewer than ten. V usage is TRBV12-3 or TRBV12-4 and J usage is TRBJ2-7; D may be TRBD2 (5 bases). V lost 8 bases, J lost 3 bases, and 11 bases lay in between. The CDR3 runs 12 residues. The CDR3 reads CASRGSVYEQYF. The CDR3 DNA reads TGTGCCAGCCGTGGGAGCGTCTACGAGCAGTACTTC.

This clone was picked up one time. At one end the junction does not follow the germline gene, possibly because of a read error. The V gene is TRBV30, the J gene TRBJ2-7; 14 bases are shared with TRBD2. Germline V gene data show CDR1 as GTSNPN and CDR2 as SVGIG (reference sequence). This CDR3 region has 14 residues. CDR3 in DNA: TGTGCCTGGAGTGCCGGGACTAGCGGGAGCTCGCTCCACTTC. Protein: CAWSAGTSGSSLHF. Full variable domain (rest looked up from reference TRBV30 and TRBJ2-7): SQTIHQWPATLVQPVGSPLSLECTVEGTSNPNLYWYRQAAGRGLQLLFYSVGIGQISSEVPQNLSASRPQDRQFILSSKKLLLSDSGFYLCAWSAGTSGSSLHFGPGTRLTVT.

This chain joins TRBV5-6 and TRBJ2-7; a weak D match, TRBD2 (6 bases). Trimming took off 4 bases at V and 3 bases at J, with 11 bases between the two ends. The length of the CDR3 is 13 residues. The germline V gene encodes CDR1 SGHDT and CDR2 YYEEEE. CDR3 DNA sequence: TGTGCCAGCAGCGGGAGGTTGAACTACGAGCAGTACTTC. This sequence encodes CASSGRLNYEQYF.

The rearrangement joins TRBV7-6 to TRBJ2-7, with D unclear. The germline CDR1 and CDR2 sequences are SGHVS and FNYEAQ. The CDR3 consists of 13 residues. Trimming took 5 bases from V and 0 from J, leaving 8 bases between them. CDR3: CASSHSDSYEQYF. DNA of the CDR3: TGTGCCAGCAGCCACTCCGACTCCTACGAGCAGTACTTC.

This sequence joins TRBV6-4 and TRBJ2-2; 9 bases align to TRBD2. CDR3 length: 17 residues. Germline CDR1 is MRHNA and CDR2 is SNTAGT. J was trimmed by 6 bases and V by 4 bases; bases with no gene match: 12. DNA of the CDR3: TGTGCCAGCAGTGCAACCCTTACAGCGGGGGGCGCCGGGGAGCTGTTTTTT. Its translation is CASSATLTAGGAGELFF.

This clone appeared many times. The chain is built from TRBV12-2 and TRBJ2-7; the D call TRBD2 from the table was never checked on the DNA. TRBV12-2 counts as a pseudogene. The CDR3 runs 18 residues. CDR3: CASRLANGDTSGSYEQYF. The CDR3 bases are TGTGCAAGTCGCTTAGCGAACGGGGATACTAGCGGGAGCTACGAGCAGTACTTC.

V gene TRBV5-1 combines with J gene TRBJ2-5, with 7 bases aligning to TRBD2. This CDR3 is built from 14 residues. The germline gives CDR1 SGHRS, CDR2 YFSETQ. With 4 bases clipped from V and 1 base from J, the junction kept 4 bases outside the gene matches. The CDR3 DNA follows: TGCGCCAGCAGCCCGGGACTACCCCAAGAGACCCAGTACTTC. This sequence encodes CASSPGLPQETQYF.

The V call is TRBV7-3, the J call TRBJ2-1; no reliable D call. V was trimmed by 2 bases and J by 2 bases, leaving 13 bases between them. Germline V lookup: CDR1 SGHTA, CDR2 FQGTGA. The CDR3 consists of 16 residues. The CDR3 here is CASSLGSKGAYNEQFF. CDR3 nucleotide sequence: TGTGCCAGCAGCTTAGGATCGAAAGGAGCCTACAATGAGCAGTTCTTC. Combining the CDR3 with reference TRBV7-3 and TRBJ2-1 gives the whole variable domain GAGVSQTPSNKVTEKGKYVELRCDPISGHTALYWYRQSLGQGPEFLIYFQGTGAADDSGLPNDRFFAVRPEGSVSTLKIQRTERGDSAVYLCASSLGSKGAYNEQFFGPGTRLTVL.

This chain joins TRBV6-6 and TRBJ2-1, with D possibly TRBD1 on 6 matching bases. CDR1 MNHNY and CDR2 SVGAGI come from the germline V gene (reference sequence). CDR3 length equals 14 residues. V dropped 8 bases and J dropped 6 bases, with 17 bases sitting between them. CDR3 nucleotides: TGTGCCAGCGAAGGGGGACGACTACTCAATGAGCAGTTCTTC. Translation: CASEGGRLLNEQFF.

The V gene is TRBV11-2, the J gene TRBJ2-7, with a weak D call TRBD2 (5 bases). Germline V gene data show CDR1 as SGHAT and CDR2 as FQNNGV. V was pared by 0 bases and J by 5 bases, with 11 bases between. CDR3 length: 14 residues. DNA of the CDR3: TGTGCCAGCAGCTTAGATTCCGGAGGTCACGAGCAGTACTTC. It translates to CASSLDSGGHEQYF. Using reference TRBV11-2 and TRBJ2-7 for the parts outside the CDR3, the full variable domain is EAGVAQSPRYKIIEKRQSVAFWCNPISGHATLYWYQQILGQGPKLLIQFQNNGVVDDSQLPKDRFSAERLKGVDSTLKIQPAKLEDSAVYLCASSLDSGGHEQYFGPGTRLTVT.

The chain links TRBV28 to TRBJ1-5, with TRBD1 as a possible D gene (5 bases). Germline assignment: CDR1 MDHEN and CDR2 SYDVKM. The germline V and J ends were trimmed by 5 bases and 0 bases, with 11 bases remaining between them. This CDR3 is built from 15 residues. DNA of the CDR3: TGTGCCAGCAGTCCCGGACACCTTAGCAATCAGCCCCAGCATTTT. It yields the protein CASSPGHLSNQPQHF.

The chain is built from TRBV7-9 and TRBJ2-4, with D perhaps TRBD1 (5 bases). Germline V lookup: CDR1 SEHNR, CDR2 FQNEAQ (reference sequence). The CDR3 runs 12 residues. V shed 8 bases and J shed 7 bases, with 12 bases lying between them. CDR3 nucleotide sequence: TGTGCCAGCGGACAAAAAGGGAACATTCAGTACTTC. Protein: CASGQKGNIQYF.

The chain recombines TRBV7-6 with TRBJ2-3; 11 nucleotides align to TRBD1. The CDR3 extends over 16 amino acids. Germline values: CDR1 SGHVS, CDR2 FNYEAQ. Germline trimming cut 5 bases from V and 3 bases from J; bases unmatched to any gene: 7. CDR3 nucleotides: TGTGCCAGCAGCCCCCGGGACAGGGGGGGAACAGATACGCAGTATTTT. Amino acids: CASSPRDRGGTDTQYF. Combining the CDR3 with reference TRBV7-6 and TRBJ2-3 gives the whole variable domain GAGVSQSPRYKVTKRGQDVALRCDPISGHVSLYWYRQALGQGPEFLTYFNYEAQQDKSGLPNDRFSAERPEGSISTLTIQRTEQRDSAMYRCASSPRDRGGTDTQYFGPGTRLTVL.

This chain joins TRBV4-3 and TRBJ2-7, with a possible D match to TRBD1 (6 bases). This CDR3 is 15 amino acids long. The ends were cut back, 0 bases at V and 3 bases at J, with 12 bases in the middle. CDR1 and CDR2 (germline): LGHNA, YSLEER. The CDR3 sequence is CASSQDGGQLYEQYF. The CDR3, as DNA: TGCGCCAGCAGCCAAGATGGGGGACAACTCTACGAGCAGTACTTC.

This clone is a singleton in its sample. The CDR3 sequence is CASSGRDRVPYEQYF. DNA for the CDR3: TGTGCCAGCAGCGGGAGGGACAGGGTTCCCTACGAGCAGTACTTC. The J gene is TRBJ2-7, the V gene TRBV2, with a weak D call TRBD1 (9 bases). The CDR3 has 15 amino acids. Germline assignment: CDR1 SNHLY and CDR2 FYNNEI. With 6 bases removed from V and 2 bases from J, the gap between germline ends came to 17 bases.

The chain couples TRBV9 to TRBJ1-6; a possible D gene is TRBD1 (6 bases). This CDR3 has 15 amino acids. CDR1 and CDR2 from the germline V gene are SGDLS and YYNGEE. V lost 3 bases and J lost 2, with 9 bases in between. DNA for the CDR3: TGTGCCAGCAGCGCACGGACAGCCTATAATTCACCCCTCCACTTT. It codes for CASSARTAYNSPLHF. The entire variable domain, with the rest obtained from reference TRBV9 and TRBJ1-6, is as follows: DSGVTQTPKHLITATGQRVTLRCSPRSGDLSVYWYQQSLDQGLQFLIQYYNGEERAKGNILERFSAQQFPDLHSELNLSSLELGDSALYFCASSARTAYNSPLHFGNGTRLTVT.

This clone was counted a few times. J is TRBJ1-2 and V is TRBV6-5; 10 bases fit TRBD1. The CDR3 loop spans 13 amino acids. The V gene end was trimmed by 5 bases and the J gene end by 7 bases; junction bases not matched to a gene: 4. The V gene's germline CDR1 is MNHEY and CDR2 SVGAGI. CDR3 region: CASSRQGALGYTF. CDR3 DNA: TGTGCCAGCAGTAGACAGGGGGCGCTTGGCTACACCTTC.

As to this clone: The limits of the CDR3 on the DNA are not certain, so only TCRdb's listed CDR3 is given. The CDR3 spells CASSKKGVGTGSNQPQHF. V gene TRBV21-1 combines with J gene TRBJ1-5; the tabulated D call, TRBD1, remains unverified against the DNA. TRBV21-1 is a known pseudogene. The CDR3 is 18 residues long, ends included.